This passage covers 8 T cell receptor beta chains from one sample sequenced in a study of human T cells and chemical hapten exposure. Using its own MiXCR run on the RACE reads, TCRdb lists one record per CDR3 protein. Of 350,000 or so distinct CDR3 sequences in the sample, roughly 6.9% were seen once. Time point of the sample: patch test 1, 2 weeks after DPC sensitization. Regarding treatment: therapeutic diphenylcyclopropenone sensitization with weekly scalp DPC. This material consisted of whole blood, taken in connection with sensitization to the hapten diphenylcyclopropenone (DPC). The receptors were sampled from a woman under 30 with alopecia areata. Some clones in this sample may be carry-over from other donors' samples.

At least ten counts were recorded for this clonotype. The rearrangement uses TRBV29-1 and TRBJ2-2; D gene uncertain. CDR3 size: 13 residues. The germline CDR1 and CDR2 sequences are SQVTM and ANQGSEA. V was clipped by 4 bases and J by 3 bases, with 9 bases between them. The CDR3 is CSVGASDTGELFF. The CDR3 bases are TGCAGCGTTGGAGCGAGTGACACCGGGGAGCTGTTTTTT.

This clonotype showed up just a few times. Here the CDR3 DNA reads TGTGCCAGCTCACCAGCGGGGGGCCGAGGCAGCACTGAAGCTTTCTTT. It translates to CASSPAGGRGSTEAFF. The chain combines TRBV18 with TRBJ1-1, with TRBD1 as a possible D gene (6 bases). Per germline, CDR1 KGHSH and CDR2 LQKENI. V dropped 2 bases and J dropped 4 bases, with 17 bases sitting between them. This CDR3 has 16 residues.

This chain links TRBV20-1 with TRBJ2-3; 7 bases fit TRBD2. Germline loops: CDR1 DFQATT, CDR2 SNEGSKA (reference sequence). The ends lost 3 bases at V and 3 bases at J; junction bases unmatched: 3. The CDR3 is 13 residues long. The CDR3 sequence: CSARWEGTDTQYF. The CDR3 nucleotides are TGCAGTGCTAGGTGGGAGGGGACAGATACGCAGTATTTT.

This clonotype came up a few times. The chain employs TRBV6-5 and TRBJ1-1; D is unclear. Germline V gene lookup returns CDR1 MNHEY and CDR2 SVGAGI. This CDR3 region has 13 residues. V gave up 2 bases and J gave up 0 bases, with 4 bases separating them. The CDR3 here is CASSYDLNTEAFF. The CDR3, as DNA: TGTGCCAGCAGTTACGACTTGAACACTGAAGCTTTCTTT.

This clonotype was seen repeatedly, ten times or more. CDR3 DNA sequence: TGTGCCAGCAGCTTCCCCAGTACCGAGCAGTACTTC. It translates to CASSFPSTEQYF. V gene TRBV5-4 combines with J gene TRBJ2-7; D remains unclear. Germline V gene sequence: CDR1 SGHNT, CDR2 YYREEE (reference sequence). V was clipped by 2 bases and J by 6 bases, with 9 bases between them. The CDR3 loop spans 12 amino acids.

This clonotype occurred a few times. CDR3 nucleotide sequence: TGTGCCAGCAGTTCACCTATGGCGGGCAATCAGCCCCAGCATTTT. This encodes CASSSPMAGNQPQHF. V gene TRBV28 combines with J gene TRBJ1-5; no clear D gene. The CDR3 runs to 15 residues. Germline V gene lookup returns CDR1 MDHEN and CDR2 SYDVKM. Trimming stripped 4 bases from V and 2 bases from J, with 12 bases between.

A few counts support this clonotype. This chain uses TRBV10-3 with TRBJ1-2; tentatively, D is TRBD1 (5 bases). The CDR3 length is 12 residues. Germline V gives CDR1 ENHRY, CDR2 SYGVKD. V was trimmed by 3 bases and J by 8 bases, leaving 10 bases between them. This chain's CDR3 is CAISEGAGGYTF. The CDR3 DNA follows: TGTGCCATCAGTGAAGGGGCAGGGGGCTACACCTTC.

This clonotype has at least ten counts. This chain connects TRBV28 to TRBJ2-4; D is ambiguous. The V end lost 5 bases, the J end lost 13 bases, and 18 bases lay between the germline ends. From germline, CDR1 is MDHEN and CDR2 SYDVKM. CDR3 length: 13 amino acids. The CDR3 loop is CASSALLRGVQYF. The CDR3 DNA follows: TGTGCCAGCAGTGCCCTTCTCCGAGGCGTGCAGTACTTC.